These T cell receptor beta chains were read from a single sample in a study of shared clonotypes between healthy human individuals. TCRdb's copy holds only in-frame clones and misses some; the assay was immunoSEQ multiplex PCR. The sample yields some 2 million clones, over 85% seen once. Input material: naive CD8+ T cells sorted from blood. These TCRs come from a man between 18 and 35 years old in good health. CDR3s include the opening cysteine and the closing phenylalanine or tryptophan. The order of the fields is CDR3 protein, CDR3 DNA, J gene, D gene, clone size, V gene. The D gene is left open where the match is weak. Size is stated for part of the rows, as once, few or many counts, or as a class when the clone is expanded.

cdr3_aa: CASSYRPGGEQYF
cdr3_nt: TGTGCCAGCAGCTACCGACCCGGGGGGGAGCAGTACTTC
j_call: TRBJ2-7
d_call: TRBD2
clone_size: .
v_call: TRBV11-2

cdr3_aa: CASSYPGVFYNEQFF
cdr3_nt: TGTGCCAGCAGCTATCCAGGGGTTTTCTACAATGAGCAGTTCTTC
j_call: TRBJ2-1
d_call: .
clone_size: .
v_call: TRBV7-4

cdr3_aa: CASSSGLSQETQYF
cdr3_nt: TGTGCCAGCAGTTCGGGACTCTCTCAAGAGACCCAGTACTTC
j_call: TRBJ2-5
d_call: .
clone_size: .
v_call: TRBV28

cdr3_aa: CASSQSGTGGFGELFF
cdr3_nt: TGCGCCAGCAGCCAGTCCGGGACAGGGGGGTTCGGGGAGCTGTTTTTT
j_call: TRBJ2-2
d_call: TRBD1
clone_size: .
v_call: TRBV4-1

cdr3_aa: CASSFGVGELFF
cdr3_nt: TGTGCCAGCAGCTTCGGGGTCGGGGAGCTGTTTTTT
j_call: TRBJ2-2
d_call: .
clone_size: .
v_call: TRBV11-2

cdr3_aa: CASSLGLAGGSYEQYF
cdr3_nt: TGTGCCAGCAGCTTAGGCCTAGCGGGAGGTTCCTACGAGCAGTACTTC
j_call: TRBJ2-7
d_call: TRBD2
clone_size: .
v_call: TRBV13

cdr3_aa: CASSQADFTSTDTQYF
cdr3_nt: TGCGCCAGCAGCCAGGCCGACTTTACTAGCACAGATACGCAGTATTTT
j_call: TRBJ2-3
d_call: .
clone_size: .
v_call: TRBV4-3

cdr3_aa: CASSIVDGNTEAFF
cdr3_nt: TGTGCCAGTAGTATAGTTGACGGCAACACTGAAGCTTTCTTT
j_call: TRBJ1-1
d_call: .
clone_size: .
v_call: TRBV19

cdr3_aa: CSVPPTGESNTEAFF
cdr3_nt: TGCAGCGTGCCCCCGACAGGGGAATCGAACACTGAAGCTTTCTTT
j_call: TRBJ1-1
d_call: TRBD1
clone_size: .
v_call: TRBV29-1

cdr3_aa: CASSFGETQYF
cdr3_nt: TGTGCCAGCAGCTTCGGCGAGACCCAGTACTTC
j_call: TRBJ2-5
d_call: .
clone_size: .
v_call: TRBV11-2

cdr3_aa: CASSLGGPPLHF
cdr3_nt: TGTGCCAGCAGCCTAGGAGGGCCACCCCTCCACTTT
j_call: TRBJ1-6
d_call: .
clone_size: once
v_call: TRBV5-4

cdr3_aa: CAISDSGSNNEQFF
cdr3_nt: TGTGCCATCAGTGATAGCGGGAGTAACAATGAGCAGTTCTTC
j_call: TRBJ2-1
d_call: TRBD2
clone_size: .
v_call: TRBV10-3

cdr3_aa: CSARMGQVVQETQYF
cdr3_nt: TGCAGCGCCCGTATGGGACAGGTCGTCCAAGAGACCCAGTACTTC
j_call: TRBJ2-5
d_call: TRBD1
clone_size: .
v_call: TRBV29-1

cdr3_aa: CASSPWTVHYANTGELFF
cdr3_nt: TGTGCCAGCAGCCCCTGGACAGTCCACTACGCGAACACCGGGGAGCTGTTTTTT
j_call: TRBJ2-2
d_call: .
clone_size: .
v_call: TRBV9

cdr3_aa: CASRYSAGDYEQYF
cdr3_nt: TGCGCCAGCAGATATTCTGCGGGAGATTACGAGCAGTACTTC
j_call: TRBJ2-7
d_call: TRBD2
clone_size: .
v_call: TRBV10-2

cdr3_aa: CASSGPGVLSYEQYF
cdr3_nt: TGTGCCAGCAGCGGCCCAGGGGTCCTTTCCTACGAGCAGTACTTC
j_call: TRBJ2-7
d_call: .
clone_size: .
v_call: TRBV7-8

cdr3_aa: CASSPPEDRVGAFF
cdr3_nt: TGTGCCAGCAGCCCGCCGGAGGACAGGGTAGGAGCTTTCTTT
j_call: TRBJ1-1
d_call: TRBD1
clone_size: .
v_call: TRBV7-9

cdr3_aa: CRGREGQPQHF
cdr3_nt: TGCAGGGGGAGGGAAGGTCAGCCCCAGCATTTT
j_call: TRBJ1-5
d_call: .
clone_size: few
v_call: TRBV29-1

cdr3_aa: CAISETLREQYF
cdr3_nt: TGTGCCATCAGTGAGACCCTAAGGGAGCAGTACTTC
j_call: TRBJ2-7
d_call: .
clone_size: .
v_call: TRBV10-3

cdr3_aa: CSVEDGGLYGYTF
cdr3_nt: TGCAGCGTTGAAGATGGGGGGCTTTATGGCTACACCTTC
j_call: TRBJ1-2
d_call: .
clone_size: .
v_call: TRBV29-1

cdr3_aa: CASSPGDFYTGELFF
cdr3_nt: TGTGCCAGCAGCCCGGGGGACTTTTACACCGGGGAGCTGTTTTTT
j_call: TRBJ2-2
d_call: .
clone_size: .
v_call: TRBV5-4